Listed here are 9 T cell receptor beta chains from one sample, sequenced in a study of cytomegalovirus exposure and HLA in healthy donors. Amplification used 60 Vbeta primers and 13 Jbeta primers. Method: immunoSEQ multiplex PCR; TCRdb's copy keeps in-frame clones and lacks some. The sample consists of 150,000 to 200,000 clones, 75% to 85% of them appearing once. The source material was PBMCs. Receptor source: a man younger than 35 in good health and CMV-seronegative.

V is TRBV7-2 and J is TRBJ2-3; the match to TRBD2 covers 10 bases. CDR3 length: 15 amino acids. Trimming removed 4 bases from V and 5 bases from J; junction bases left unmatched: 6. CDR1 SGHTA and CDR2 FQGNSA come from the germline V gene. Here the CDR3 reads CASSYGLAARDTQYF. CDR3 DNA: TGTGCCAGCAGCTATGGACTAGCGGCACGAGATACGCAGTATTTT.

This clone was detected only a few times. The V and J genes are TRBV6-5 and TRBJ2-1; possible D gene TRBD2, 6 bases. The CDR3 has 16 amino acids. V lost 3 bases, J lost 1 base, and 13 bases lay in between. From germline, CDR1 is MNHEY and CDR2 SVGAGI. CDR3 protein: CASSYSPSGSYNEQFF. CDR3 nucleotides: TGTGCCAGCAGTTATTCCCCAAGCGGGTCCTACAATGAGCAGTTCTTC.

The V call is TRBV6-1, the J call TRBJ2-5, with D unresolved. Trimming removed 6 bases at V and 5 bases at J, with 4 bases between. CDR1 and CDR2 from the germline V gene are MNHNS and SASEGT. This CDR3 is built from 10 residues. CDR3 coding DNA: TGTGCCAGCAGGGGCGAGACCCAGTACTTC. This codes for CASRGETQYF.

V and J are TRBV19 and TRBJ1-3; 7 positions match TRBD1. CDR1 and CDR2 from the germline V gene are LNHDA and SQIVND (reference sequence). This CDR3 comprises 16 residues. V trimming: 4 bases; J trimming: 4 bases; junction bases outside the gene matches: 10. CDR3 sequence (DNA): TGTGCCAGTAGTACCCGAGGACAGGCCTCAGGAAACACCATATATTTT. Encoded protein: CASSTRGQASGNTIYF.

As for this clone: The CDR3 does not end in the conserved phenylalanine or tryptophan, so this is likely a read error. It is unclear where the CDR3 begins or ends on the DNA, so no DNA is shown, and the CDR3 is as TCRdb lists it. V gene TRBV6-1 combines with J gene TRBJ1-1; the table's D call, TRBD1, was not checked against the DNA. The CDR3 sequence runs 10 residues, both termini included. Germline lookup yields CDR1 MNHNS and CDR2 SASEGT. This CDR3 is CASSDPPVQV.

The chain couples TRBV7-9 to TRBJ1-4; D is uncertain. Trimming shortened V by 5 bases and J by 0 bases, and 13 bases separated the two germline ends. From germline, CDR1 is SEHNR and CDR2 FQNEAQ (reference sequence). The CDR3 spans 16 residues. The CDR3 loop reads CASSPHRLSTNEKLFF. The CDR3 bases are TGTGCCAGCAGCCCCCATCGCCTATCAACTAATGAAAAACTGTTTTTT. The full variable domain, its missing parts supplied by reference TRBV7-9 and TRBJ1-4, is DTGVSQNPRHKITKRGQNVTFRCDPISEHNRLYWYRQTLGQGPEFLTYFQNEAQLEKSRLLSDRFSAERPKGSFSTLEIQRTEQGDSAMYLCASSPHRLSTNEKLFFGSGTQLSVL.

The V gene is TRBV28, the J gene TRBJ1-6; D uncertain. Trimming removed 9 bases from V and 10 bases from J, with 19 bases in between. Germline-derived CDR1 and CDR2 are MDHEN and SYDVKM. The CDR3 runs to 14 residues. CDR3 bases: TGTGCCAGTTCCGCGGAGGGAGGAGTGTCACCCCTCCACTTT. Protein sequence: CASSAEGGVSPLHF. The variable domain in full, with the rest retrieved from reference TRBV28 and TRBJ1-6, is DVKVTQSSRYLVKRTGEKVFLECVQDMDHENMFWYRQDPGLGLRLIYFSYDVKMKEKGDIPEGYSVSREKKERFSLILESASTNQTSMYLCASSAEGGVSPLHFGNGTRLTVT.

A note on this clone: This CDR3 is also generated by other DNA sequences in the sample. The V gene is TRBV4-1, the J gene TRBJ1-2; D uncertain. CDR3 size: 13 residues. Trimming pared 5 bases from V and 11 bases from J, leaving 18 bases between. Germline loops: CDR1 MGHRA, CDR2 YSYEKL. In nucleotides, the CDR3 is TGCGCCAGCAGCACCCACACGGATGGGAGGTACACCTTC. Translated, it gives CASSTHTDGRYTF.

This clone was counted only a few times. The chain links TRBV10-3 to TRBJ1-6, with D possibly matching TRBD1 (5 bases). From germline, CDR1 is ENHRY and CDR2 SYGVKD. V was trimmed by 4 bases and J by 0 bases, leaving 13 bases between them. This CDR3 is 17 amino acids long. Here the CDR3 reads CAISAGTPSSYNSPLHF. The CDR3 DNA reads TGTGCCATCAGTGCCGGGACTCCGAGCTCCTATAATTCACCCCTCCACTTT.